These T cell receptor beta chains were read from a single sample in a study of T-cell memory formation after mild COVID-19. TCRdb passed the 5' RACE reads through MiXCR, listing each CDR3 protein once. The table lists about 34,000 distinct CDR3 sequences, approximately 8.3% of them singletons. Sample: PBMCs or a T cell subset sorted from them (not recorded which). The receptors shown here come from a man younger than 35 who had mild COVID-19 (a few samples of this study predate the infection). Cell type and time point are not known. The CDR3 runs from the conserved cysteine through the conserved F or W. The order of the fields is V gene, CDR3 length, J gene, D gene, clone size, CDR3 DNA, CDR3 protein. D genes are given only for firm matches. Only some rows state a clone size, as once, few, many or a class for expanded clones.

>TRBV4-3|14|TRBJ1-4|-|-
TGCGCCAGCAGCCTAACCCGGACTCATGAAAAACTGTTTTTT
CASSLTRTHEKLFF
>TRBV10-3|13|TRBJ2-7|-|many
TGTGCCATTTCCGGGACGGACTCCTACGAGCAGTACTTC
CAISGTDSYEQYF
>TRBV6-2/TRBV6-3|13|TRBJ2-1|TRBD2|-
TGTGCCAGCATGACTAGCGGATACAATGAGCAGTTCTTC
CASMTSGYNEQFF
>TRBV18|13|TRBJ1-1|-|many
TGTGCCAGCTCACCAGGGGAGGAGACTGAAGCTTTCTTT
CASSPGEETEAFF
>TRBV5-1|15|TRBJ2-3|TRBD1|many
TGCGCCAGCAGCAGAGGGACAGGGGGCAGGAATACGCAGTATTTT
CASSRGTGGRNTQYF
>TRBV6-1|14|TRBJ1-1|-|many
TGTGCCACCGACTCCAAGGAGACCCACACTGAAGCTTTCTTT
CATDSKETHTEAFF
>TRBV10-3|14|TRBJ2-3|-|many
TGTGCCATCAGTGAACAGGGAAGGACAGATACGCAGTATTTT
CAISEQGRTDTQYF
>TRBV15|13|TRBJ1-2|-|many
TGTGCCACCAGCGAGGGGTTGGACTATGGCTACACCTTC
CATSEGLDYGYTF
>TRBV6-2/TRBV6-3|11|TRBJ2-6|-|many
TGTGCCACCTCTGGGGCCAACGTCCTGACTTTC
CATSGANVLTF
>TRBV7-2|16|TRBJ2-1|TRBD2|medium-sized
TGTGCCAGCAGCTTAATTCCTAGCGGGGGGGCTAATGAGCAGTTCTTC
CASSLIPSGGANEQFF
>TRBV29-1|13|TRBJ2-3|TRBD2|many
TGCAGCGCAAGCGGGGGTAGCACAGATACGCAGTATTTT
CSASGGSTDTQYF
>TRBV5-1|15|TRBJ2-7|TRBD2|many
TGCGCCAGCAGCCCTGGGATAGCGGGGGTCTACGAGCAGTACTTC
CASSPGIAGVYEQYF
>TRBV12-3/TRBV12-4|11|TRBJ2-5|-|many
TGTGCCAGTGGGACCCGGGAGACCCAGTACTTC
CASGTRETQYF
>TRBV5-1|15|TRBJ1-1|-|many
TGCGCCAGCAGCTTCCAGGGTGGTATGAACACTGAAGCTTTCTTT
CASSFQGGMNTEAFF
>TRBV6-4|15|TRBJ2-3|TRBD2|many
TGTGCCAGCAGCGCGGGGCGGGGGGCCGTAGATACGCAGTATTTT
CASSAGRGAVDTQYF
>TRBV7-2|11|TRBJ2-7|-|many
TGTGCCAGCAGCTTGCGATACGAGCAGTACTTC
CASSLRYEQYF
>TRBV4-3|12|TRBJ1-4|-|many
TGCGCCAGCAGCCAAGTACAGGGAAAACTGTTTTTT
CASSQVQGKLFF
>TRBV5-1|13|TRBJ1-1|-|few
TGCGCCAGCAGACCTACAGCGAACACTGAAGCTTTCTTT
CASRPTANTEAFF
>TRBV12-3/TRBV12-4|17|TRBJ1-5|TRBD1|many
TGTGCCAGCGCCGCCGGACAGGGGGCGAAGTCAGGTCAGCCCCAGCATTTT
CASAAGQGAKSGQPQHF
>TRBV20-1|13|TRBJ1-1|TRBD1|many
TGCAGTGCTCCGGGACAGCTGAACACTGAAGCTTTCTTT
CSAPGQLNTEAFF
>TRBV5-1|17|TRBJ2-6|TRBD1|many
TGCGCCAGCAGCGGACAGGGACCAGCTTCTGGGGCCAACGTCCTGACTTTC
CASSGQGPASGANVLTF
>TRBV5-4|15|TRBJ2-5|TRBD2|many
TGTGCCAGCAGCGTTGTCCTAGCGGGACAAGAGACCCAGTACTTC
CASSVVLAGQETQYF
>TRBV20-1|15|TRBJ2-2|-|many
TGCAGTGCTAGAATGGACGGTAGGGACACCGGGGAGCTGTTTTTT
CSARMDGRDTGELFF
>TRBV4-3|11|TRBJ1-2|-|many
TGCGCCAGCAGCCAAGGCAGGGCCTACACCTTC
CASSQGRAYTF
>TRBV4-3|13|TRBJ2-2|-|many
TGCGCCAGCAGCCGCGGTGCGGATAGGGAGCTGTTTTTT
CASSRGADRELFF
>TRBV10-2|15|TRBJ2-7|-|many
TGCGCCAGCCAAGAGCCCTCGGGGACCTTCTACGAGCAGTACTTC
CASQEPSGTFYEQYF
>TRBV29-1|12|TRBJ2-5|-|many
TGCAGCGTTGTATCCAGCAAAGAGACCCAGTACTTC
CSVVSSKETQYF
>TRBV7-2|14|TRBJ2-7|-|many
TGTGCCAGCACCTTCTCCAGGACTAACTACGAGCAGTACTTC
CASTFSRTNYEQYF
>TRBV2|15|TRBJ2-1|TRBD1|few
TGTGCCAGCAGTAGGGACAGGGGGTTTAAGGATGAGCAGTTCTTC
CASSRDRGFKDEQFF
>TRBV2|14|TRBJ2-5|TRBD1|once
TGTGCCAGCAGACCCGGGACAGGGGAAGAGACCCAGTACTTC
CASRPGTGEETQYF
>TRBV5-1|15|TRBJ1-1|-|-
TGCGCCAGCAGCTTAGGGGGGAGGATGAACACTGAAGCTTTCTTT
CASSLGGRMNTEAFF
>TRBV20-1|14|TRBJ2-2|-|few
TGCAGTGCTAGCGTGTGGGGGGGCCCCGTGGAGCTGTTTTTT
CSASVWGGPVELFF
>TRBV7-2|11|TRBJ2-1|-|many
TGTGCCAGCAGCTATACCAGAGAGCAGTTCTTC
CASSYTREQFF